This TCR beta chain was captured in a study of blood T cells in healthy people across ages. Study context: The template switching approach captured approximately one barcoded beta molecule for every two T cells.

Using a J-beta primer mix together with a sample-barcoded 5' primer, a second PCR was run for about 7 to 12 cycles. One entry per CDR3 protein results from TCRdb running MiXCR on the 5' RACE reads. The sample has some 700,000 distinct CDR3 sequences; approximately 22% are singletons. Per the germline V gene, CDR1 is ENHRY and CDR2 is SYGVKD. The CDR3 is 15 residues long. V trimming: 6 bases; J trimming: 3 bases; junction bases outside the gene matches: 5. It was about 9.4 milliliters of peripheral blood that were drawn from each donor. Findings of the study overall: Donor CMV infection status was unknown, possibly confounding age-related changes in expanded clonotypes.

In its sample, this clonotype was seen a few times. Its cognate antigen is unknown. Material: blood. The chain couples TRBV10-3 to TRBJ2-5, with TRBD1 identical over 12 bases. The source of this sequence is a man between 65 and 85 years old in good health. The CDR3 spells CAISPGQGAEETQYF. In nucleotides, the CDR3 is TGTGCCATCAGCCCGGGACAGGGGGCAGAAGAGACCCAGTACTTC.